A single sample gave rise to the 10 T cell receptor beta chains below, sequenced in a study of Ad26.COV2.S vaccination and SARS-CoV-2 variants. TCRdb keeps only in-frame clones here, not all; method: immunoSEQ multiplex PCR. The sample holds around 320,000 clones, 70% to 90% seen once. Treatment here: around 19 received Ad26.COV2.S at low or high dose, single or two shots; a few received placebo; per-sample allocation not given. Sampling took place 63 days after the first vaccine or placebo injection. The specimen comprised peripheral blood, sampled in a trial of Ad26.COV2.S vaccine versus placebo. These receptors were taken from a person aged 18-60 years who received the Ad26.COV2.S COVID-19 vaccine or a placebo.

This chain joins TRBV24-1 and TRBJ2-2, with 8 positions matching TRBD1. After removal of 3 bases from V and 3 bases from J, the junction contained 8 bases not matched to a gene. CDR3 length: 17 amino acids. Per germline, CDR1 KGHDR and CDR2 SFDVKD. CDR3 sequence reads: CATSDRAGTGDTGELFF. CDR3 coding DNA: TGTGCCACCAGTGATCGTGCCGGGACAGGCGACACCGGGGAGCTGTTTTTT.

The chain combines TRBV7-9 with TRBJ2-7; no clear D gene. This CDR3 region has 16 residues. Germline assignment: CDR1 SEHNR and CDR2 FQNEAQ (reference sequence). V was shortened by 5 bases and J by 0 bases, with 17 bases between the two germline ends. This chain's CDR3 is CASSPPWPRSSYEQYF. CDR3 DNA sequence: TGTGCCAGCAGCCCGCCTTGGCCGAGGAGCTCCTACGAGCAGTACTTC.

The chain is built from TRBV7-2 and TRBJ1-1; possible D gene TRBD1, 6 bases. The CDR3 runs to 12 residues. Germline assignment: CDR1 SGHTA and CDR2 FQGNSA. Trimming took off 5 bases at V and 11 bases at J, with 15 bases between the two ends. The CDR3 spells CASSTSGGLAFF. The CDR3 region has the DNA TGTGCCAGCAGCACCTCGGGGGGCTTGGCTTTCTTT.

In DNA, the CDR3 is TGCGCCAGCAGTCAGGAAGACTCCTATAATTCACCCCTCCACTTT. The encoded protein is CASSQEDSYNSPLHF. This chain connects TRBV4-1 to TRBJ1-6; D is uncertain. CDR1 is MGHRA, CDR2 YSYEKL, per germline. The CDR3 extends over 15 amino acids. V was clipped by 6 bases and J by 0 bases, with 9 bases between them.

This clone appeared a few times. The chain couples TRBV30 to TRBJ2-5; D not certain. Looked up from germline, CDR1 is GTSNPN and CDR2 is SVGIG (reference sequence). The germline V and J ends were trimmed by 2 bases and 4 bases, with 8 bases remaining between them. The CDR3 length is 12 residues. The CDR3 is CAWSYSPETQYF. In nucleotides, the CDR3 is TGTGCCTGGAGTTACTCGCCAGAGACCCAGTACTTC.

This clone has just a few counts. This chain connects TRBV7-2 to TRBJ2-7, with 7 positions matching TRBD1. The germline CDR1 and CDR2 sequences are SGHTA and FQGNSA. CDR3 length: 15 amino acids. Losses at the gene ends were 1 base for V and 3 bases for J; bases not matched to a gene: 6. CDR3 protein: CASSLGTGTVYEQYF. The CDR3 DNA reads TGTGCCAGCAGCTTAGGAACCGGGACAGTCTACGAGCAGTACTTC.

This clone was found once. CDR3 sequence: CASSFPKSLNTEAFF. In DNA, the CDR3 is TGTGCCAGCAGCTTCCCCAAGTCGTTGAACACTGAAGCTTTCTTT. The V and J genes are TRBV7-9 and TRBJ1-1; D gene unclear. The length of the CDR3 is 15 residues. V was clipped by 3 bases and J by 0 bases, with 11 bases between them. Germline V CDR1 and CDR2: SEHNR, FQNEAQ (reference sequence).

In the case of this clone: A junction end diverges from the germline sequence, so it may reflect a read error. The CDR3 nucleotides are TGTGCCAGCAGGTGGGGAGGGACTAGCAGAGATACGCAGTATTTT. It yields the protein CASRWGGTSRDTQYF. The chain combines TRBV6-5 with TRBJ2-3; 9 nucleotides align to TRBD2. The CDR3 is 15 residues long. The germline CDR1 and CDR2 sequences are MNHEY and SVGAGI.

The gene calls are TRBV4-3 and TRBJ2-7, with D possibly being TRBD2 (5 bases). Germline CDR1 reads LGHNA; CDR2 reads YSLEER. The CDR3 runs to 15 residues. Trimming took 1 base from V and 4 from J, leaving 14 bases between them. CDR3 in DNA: TGCGCCAGCAGCCAAGGGACTCACTCGGGGTACGAGCAGTACTTC. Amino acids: CASSQGTHSGYEQYF.

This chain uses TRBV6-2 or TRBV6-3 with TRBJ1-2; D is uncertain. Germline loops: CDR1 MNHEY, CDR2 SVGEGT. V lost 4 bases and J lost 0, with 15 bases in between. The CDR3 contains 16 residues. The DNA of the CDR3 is TGTGCCAGCAGTTCTCACCTAACAGCGACTAACTATGGCTACACCTTC. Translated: CASSSHLTATNYGYTF.